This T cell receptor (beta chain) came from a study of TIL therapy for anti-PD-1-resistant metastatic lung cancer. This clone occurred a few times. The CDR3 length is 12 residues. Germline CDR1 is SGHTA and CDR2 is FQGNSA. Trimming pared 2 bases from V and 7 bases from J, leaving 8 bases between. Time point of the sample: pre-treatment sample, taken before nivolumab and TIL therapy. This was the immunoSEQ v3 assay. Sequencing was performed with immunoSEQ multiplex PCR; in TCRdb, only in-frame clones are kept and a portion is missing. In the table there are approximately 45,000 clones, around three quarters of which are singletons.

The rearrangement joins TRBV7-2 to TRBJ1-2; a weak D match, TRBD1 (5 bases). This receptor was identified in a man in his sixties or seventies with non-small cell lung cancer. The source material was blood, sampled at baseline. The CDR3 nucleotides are TGTGCCAGCAGCTTAAGCCAGGGTGGCTACACCTTC. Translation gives CASSLSQGGYTF.